A selection of T cell receptor beta chains follows, all from one sample in a study of cytomegalovirus exposure and HLA in healthy donors. Clones were sequenced by immunoSEQ multiplex PCR, and TCRdb holds only the in-frame ones, with some missing. The repertoire table contains 65,000 to 95,000 clones. Sequencing input: PBMCs. These receptor sequences come from an older woman in good health and CMV-seronegative. Both conserved end residues are part of each CDR3. Fields, in order: D gene, J gene, CDR3 length, V gene, CDR3 protein, CDR3 DNA. D genes are given only for firm matches.

.	TRBJ1-3	15	TRBV7-7	CASSSSQDSGNTIYF	TGTGCTAGCAGCTCATCACAGGACTCTGGAAACACCATATATTTT
.	TRBJ2-7	15	TRBV6-5	CASSYSLGRTYEQYF	TGTGCCAGCAGTTACAGTCTTGGTAGAACCTACGAGCAGTACTTC
TRBD2	TRBJ2-7	15	TRBV5-1	CATTLGVAGGGEQYF	TGCGCCACCACCCTGGGAGTAGCGGGAGGTGGTGAGCAGTACTTC
.	TRBJ2-2	14	TRBV19	CASSRAGNTGELFF	TGTGCCAGTAGTAGGGCGGGAAACACCGGGGAGCTGTTTTTT
TRBD2	TRBJ2-1	16	TRBV7-2	CASLRTSGRASNEQFF	TGTGCCAGCCTACGGACTAGCGGGAGGGCCTCCAATGAGCAGTTCTTC
TRBD1	TRBJ2-7	13	TRBV29-1	CSVGTGEVYEQYF	TGCAGCGTTGGGACAGGGGAGGTCTACGAGCAGTACTTC
TRBD1	TRBJ2-7	17	TRBV25-1	CASSEVKVGQGSYEQYF	TGTGCCAGCAGTGAGGTAAAAGTGGGACAGGGTTCCTACGAGCAGTACTTC
TRBD1	TRBJ2-3	15	TRBV10-3	CAIRETGAGTDTQYF	TGTGCCATCAGGGAAACAGGGGCCGGCACAGATACGCAGTATTTT
.	TRBJ1-2	13	TRBV9	CASSVGGAPGYTF	TGTGCCAGCAGCGTAGGGGGAGCTCCGGGCTACACCTTC
TRBD2	TRBJ2-3	15	TRBV19	CASSFSGRVTDTQYF	TGTGCCAGTAGTTTTAGCGGGAGGGTCACAGATACGCAGTATTTT
.	TRBJ2-7	14	TRBV14	CASSQDLSGGEQYF	TGTGCCAGCAGCCAAGATCTTAGCGGAGGCGAGCAGTACTTC
.	TRBJ2-7	14	TRBV6-1	CASSPQGIGNEQYF	TGTGCCAGCAGTCCCCAGGGGATCGGAAACGAGCAGTACTTC
.	TRBJ1-4	15	TRBV30	CAWRERGAANEKLFF	TGTGCCTGGAGAGAGCGGGGGGCGGCTAATGAAAAACTGTTTTTT
TRBD2	TRBJ2-1	16	TRBV5-1	CASSGGRGEAGDEQFF	TGCGCCAGCAGCGGGGGACGGGGGGAAGCGGGCGATGAGCAGTTCTTC
TRBD1	TRBJ1-1	14	TRBV5-1	CASSLQGGNTEAFF	TGCGCCAGCAGCTTACAGGGGGGGAACACTGAAGCTTTCTTT
TRBD2	TRBJ2-7	17	TRBV28	CASRSNRGLAVPYEQYF	TGTGCCAGCAGGTCGAACCGGGGACTAGCAGTCCCCTACGAGCAGTACTTC
.	TRBJ2-3	15	TRBV18	CASSPRGTSQDTQYF	TGTGCCAGCTCACCCCGAGGGACTTCCCAGGATACGCAGTATTTT
TRBD2	TRBJ2-1	11	TRBV6-5	CASWGGNEQFF	TGTGCCAGCTGGGGGGGAAATGAGCAGTTCTTC
.	TRBJ2-3	13	TRBV14	CASSQGLADTQYF	TGTGCCAGCAGCCAAGGACTCGCAGATACGCAGTATTTT
.	TRBJ2-7	14	TRBV5-4	CASSFPGSSYEQYF	TGTGCCAGCAGCTTTCCGGGAAGCTCCTACGAGCAGTACTTC
TRBD1	TRBJ1-1	12	TRBV30	CAWRRQGLEAFF	TGTGCCTGGCGTAGACAGGGCCTTGAAGCTTTCTTT
TRBD1	TRBJ1-1	11	TRBV2	CASGEQGSAFF	TGTGCCAGCGGGGAACAGGGGTCCGCTTTCTTT
TRBD2	TRBJ2-7	13	TRBV5-1	CASSPGGLDEQYF	TGCGCCAGCAGCCCGGGGGGACTGGACGAGCAGTACTTC
.	TRBJ1-1	15	TRBV7-9	CASTWGGRGRTEAFF	TGTGCCAGCACCTGGGGGGGCAGGGGACGCACTGAAGCTTTCTTT
.	TRBJ1-5	14	TRBV14	CASSLTGDNQPQHF	TGTGCCAGCAGCCTGACGGGAGACAATCAGCCCCAGCATTTT
.	TRBJ2-3	14	TRBV29-1	CSVEMDTSTDTQYF	TGCAGCGTTGAGATGGACACCAGCACAGATACGCAGTATTTT
.	TRBJ2-6	18	TRBV19	CASSIKGWQSSGANVLTF	TGTGCCAGTAGTATTAAGGGGTGGCAAAGCTCTGGGGCCAACGTCCTGACTTTC
TRBD1	TRBJ2-1	15	TRBV7-9	CASSFLSGTGNEQFF	TGTGCCAGCAGCTTTCTTTCCGGGACAGGCAATGAGCAGTTCTTC
.	TRBJ2-1	19	TRBV21-1	CASSKEEGRLAGAYNEQFF	TGTGCCAGCAGCAAAGAGGAGGGGAGACTAGCGGGAGCTTACAATGAGCAGTTCTTC
.	TRBJ2-7	13	TRBV19	CASSIGRSYEQYF	TGTGCCAGTAGCATAGGGAGATCCTACGAGCAGTACTTC
TRBD1	TRBJ1-5	13	TRBV7-8	CASSRTGGQPQHF	TGTGCCAGCAGCCGGACAGGGGGTCAGCCCCAGCATTTT
.	TRBJ2-7	12	TRBV21-1	CASTTESYEQYF	TGTGCCAGCACCACTGAAAGCTACGAGCAGTACTTC
.	TRBJ2-5	13	TRBV6-5	CASRTTIRETQYF	TGTGCCAGCAGGACCACTATCCGAGAGACCCAGTACTTC
.	TRBJ1-1	11	TRBV10-3	CAISADTEAFF	TGTGCCATCAGCGCGGACACTGAAGCTTTCTTT
TRBD2	TRBJ2-3	15	TRBV7-2	CASRLGLAGGDTQYF	TGTGCCAGCAGATTGGGACTAGCGGGAGGTGATACGCAGTATTTT
TRBD2	TRBJ2-5	14	TRBV30	CAWSRLAGGETQYF	TGTGCCTGGAGCAGACTAGCGGGAGGAGAGACCCAGTACTTC
TRBD2	TRBJ2-1	17	TRBV2	CASSEGPRLAGVDEQFF	TGTGCCAGCAGTGAAGGGCCGCGACTAGCGGGAGTGGATGAGCAGTTCTTC
.	TRBJ2-6	17	TRBV5-1	CASSRSEGPSGANVLTF	TGCGCCAGCAGCCGCAGCGAAGGCCCTTCTGGGGCCAACGTCCTGACTTTC
TRBD2	TRBJ2-3	16	TRBV7-2	CASSLVTSGSTDTQYF	TGTGCCAGCAGCTTAGTGACTAGCGGAAGCACAGATACGCAGTATTTT
.	TRBJ2-5	13	TRBV10-3	CAISSDRQETQYF	TGTGCCATCAGTTCGGACAGACAAGAGACCCAGTACTTC
.	TRBJ1-1	13	TRBV7-9	CASSQDLRTEAFF	TGTGCCAGCAGCCAAGATTTGAGAACTGAAGCTTTCTTT
.	TRBJ1-4	14	TRBV6-6	CASSQSGINEKLFF	TGTGCCAGCAGTCAATCGGGGATTAATGAAAAACTGTTTTTT